The 22 T cell receptor beta chains presented below share a single source sample, sequenced in a study of cytomegalovirus exposure and HLA in healthy donors. The primer mix had 60 Vbeta and 13 Jbeta primers. Method: immunoSEQ multiplex PCR; TCRdb's copy keeps in-frame clones and lacks some. Here the sample spans about 230,000 clones, roughly 90% being singletons. The sequenced material came from PBMCs. These TCRs come from a woman aged 18-29 years in good health and CMV-seronegative.

This chain links TRBV4-1 with TRBJ1-5; possibly TRBD1 for D (5 bases). Germline-derived CDR1 and CDR2 are MGHRA and YSYEKL. V lost 2 bases, J lost 4 bases, and 12 bases lay in between. The CDR3 is made up of 15 amino acids. The CDR3: CASSQYTGKNQPQHF. In DNA form, the CDR3 reads TGCGCCAGCAGCCAATATACAGGCAAAAATCAGCCCCAGCATTTT.

The chain carries TRBV9 and TRBJ2-5, with 7 nucleotides matching TRBD2. The DNA end is a closer match to TRBJ2-7, so the J assignment may be wrong. The CDR3 length is 15 residues. Per the germline V gene, CDR1 is SGDLS and CDR2 is YYNGEE. The CDR3 loop is CASSVGWGGRNEQYF. The CDR3 region has the DNA TGTGCCAGCAGCGTAGGTTGGGGAGGGCGGAACGAGCAGTACTTC.

This chain links TRBV7-2 with TRBJ2-7; D is unclear. Germline V gene lookup returns CDR1 SGHTA and CDR2 FQGNSA. The CDR3 is 11 amino acids. The ends were cut back, 4 bases at V and 4 bases at J, with 5 bases in the middle. The CDR3 DNA is TGTGCCAGCAGCTCAGTATACGAGCAGTACTTC. Amino acids: CASSSVYEQYF.

The chain joins TRBV5-6 to TRBJ2-7; D remains ambiguous. The length of the CDR3 is 13 residues. The germline CDR1 and CDR2 sequences are SGHDT and YYEEEE. V was clipped by 0 bases and J by 3 bases, with 7 bases between them. The CDR3 DNA sequence: TGTGCCAGCAGCTTGGTGGAGAACTACGAGCAGTACTTC. It specifies CASSLVENYEQYF.

This clone is a singleton in its sample. The CDR3 DNA is TGCAGCGTTGACAGGGCAGCTAACTATGGCTACACCTTC. Translated, it gives CSVDRAANYGYTF. The chain recombines TRBV29-1 with TRBJ1-2; a possible D gene is TRBD1 (5 bases). The CDR3 contains 13 residues. Germline V lookup: CDR1 SQVTM, CDR2 ANQGSEA. V was shortened by 3 bases and J by 0 bases, with 8 bases between the two germline ends.

The chain employs TRBV27 and TRBJ2-5; possibly TRBD1 for D (6 bases). The CDR3 length is 14 residues. The germline V gene has CDR1 MNHEY and CDR2 SMNVEV (reference sequence). V lost 5 bases to trimming and J lost 1 base, with 11 bases between them. The CDR3: CASSRQTGQETQYF. CDR3 sequence (DNA): TGTGCCAGCAGTCGACAGACAGGCCAAGAGACCCAGTACTTC.

This clone appeared a single time. This rearrangement joins TRBV7-2 to TRBJ2-1; 10 bases agree with TRBD2. V gave up 5 bases and J gave up 10 bases; unmatched junction bases: 8. Germline CDR1 and CDR2: SGHTA and FQGNSA. The CDR3 covers 14 residues. The CDR3 DNA reads TGTGCCAGCAGCCCCCCCCCTAGCGGGAGCGAGCAGTTCTTC. Translating it yields CASSPPPSGSEQFF.

This chain links TRBV11-3 with TRBJ2-2; D gene uncertain. Germline CDR1 is SGHNT and CDR2 is YENEEA. The CDR3 consists of 16 residues. The V gene lost 5 bases and the J gene lost 0 bases, with 13 bases spanning the gap. The chain's CDR3 is CASSPAWQPNTGELFF. The CDR3, as DNA: TGTGCCAGCAGCCCAGCGTGGCAGCCGAACACCGGGGAGCTGTTTTTT.

V gene TRBV7-8 combines with J gene TRBJ2-7; 7 nucleotides match TRBD1. The CDR3 is 15 residues long. Germline loops: CDR1 SGHVS, CDR2 FQNEAQ. V dropped 4 bases and J dropped 5; count of bases not matched to a gene: 11. In nucleotides, the CDR3 is TGTGCCAGCAGCTCGTCCCCGGGACAGTTCCACGAGCAGTACTTC. Protein sequence: CASSSSPGQFHEQYF.

V gene TRBV7-2 combines with J gene TRBJ2-3; 8 nucleotides match TRBD2. This CDR3 has 17 amino acids. Trimming took 8 bases from V and 5 from J; bases not matched to a gene: 18. Germline CDR1 and CDR2: SGHTA and FQGNSA. CDR3 in DNA: TGTGCCAGCTCGCCCTCAAACCACGGGGGGGCGGGAGATACGCAGTATTTT. Encoded protein: CASSPSNHGGAGDTQYF.

The V gene is TRBV16, the J gene TRBJ2-2, with D possibly TRBD1 on 5 matching bases. CDR1 and CDR2 (germline): KGHSY, FQNENV. The germline V and J ends were trimmed by 1 base and 8 bases, with 17 bases remaining between them. The CDR3 has 16 amino acids. CDR3 amino acids: CASSQFSPGPRGELFF. CDR3 coding DNA: TGTGCCAGCAGCCAATTTTCGCCAGGGCCACGTGGGGAGCTGTTTTTT.

The rearrangement uses TRBV6-1 and TRBJ1-2; tentative D call: TRBD1 (6 bases). V gave up 4 bases and J gave up 4 bases, with 19 bases separating them. The CDR3 contains 16 residues. Germline V lookup: CDR1 MNHNS, CDR2 SASEGT. The CDR3 protein is CASSGGGSGGPYGYTF. For the CDR3, the DNA is TGTGCCAGCAGTGGAGGGGGGTCGGGGGGCCCCTATGGCTACACCTTC.

The chain uses TRBV21-1 and TRBJ2-2; the DNA was not used to check the table's D call, TRBD2. TRBV21-1 is assigned pseudogene status. The CDR3 contains 18 residues. The CDR3 protein is CASSKPALAETKTGELFF. Written as DNA, the CDR3 is TGTGCCAGCAGCAAACCGGCGCTAGCGGAGACCAAGACCGGGGAGCTGTTTTTT.

This chain links TRBV19 with TRBJ1-2, with a weak D call TRBD1 (5 bases). There are 13 residues in the CDR3. CDR1 LNHDA and CDR2 SQIVND come from the germline V gene (reference sequence). Trimming took 5 bases from V and 4 from J, leaving 11 bases between them. The DNA for the CDR3 is TGTGCCAGTAGTCCACGGGGGTCCTATGGCTACACCTTC. The encoded protein is CASSPRGSYGYTF.

The chain is built from TRBV11-2 and TRBJ1-1; no reliable D call. The ends were cut back, 7 bases at V and 2 bases at J, with 17 bases in the middle. This CDR3 region has 15 residues. The germline V gene encodes CDR1 SGHAT and CDR2 FQNNGV. Written as DNA, the CDR3 is TGTGCCAGCACCTACGCCGGAGGGAGAAACACTGAAGCTTTCTTT. Its protein product is CASTYAGGRNTEAFF.

The V gene is TRBV5-8, the J gene TRBJ1-2; perhaps TRBD1 as D (5 bases). CDR3 size: 14 residues. The ends were cut back, 3 bases at V and 2 bases at J, with 11 bases in the middle. Germline V lookup: CDR1 SGHTS, CDR2 YDEGEE. In nucleotides, the CDR3 is TGTGCCAGCAGCTCGGGAGGGGTAAACTATGGCTACACCTTC. Its translation: CASSSGGVNYGYTF.

The rearrangement joins TRBV10-3 to TRBJ2-7, with TRBD2 matching 9 bases. CDR3 size: 16 residues. With 2 bases clipped from V and 2 bases from J, the junction kept 7 bases outside the gene matches. CDR1 is ENHRY, CDR2 SYGVKD, per germline. Written as DNA, the CDR3 is TGTGCCATCAGTGAGCCTCGTGCGGGAGGGCCCTACGAGCAGTACTTC. This translates into CAISEPRAGGPYEQYF.

V usage is TRBV9 and J usage is TRBJ1-4; 7 bases match TRBD1. This CDR3 is built from 19 residues. Unmatched junction bases numbered 23, after V lost 0 bases and J lost 12 bases. CDR1 is SGDLS, CDR2 YYNGEE, per germline. CDR3 nucleotides: TGTGCCAGCAGCGTAGATGTGGGACAGCGTTTTAATGTCGTTGAGGAACTGTTTTTT. Translating it yields CASSVDVGQRFNVVEELFF. Full variable domain (outside the CDR3, taken from reference TRBV9 and TRBJ1-4): DSGVTQTPKHLITATGQRVTLRCSPRSGDLSVYWYQQSLDQGLQFLIQYYNGEERAKGNILERFSAQQFPDLHSELNLSSLELGDSALYFCASSVDVGQRFNVVEELFFGSGTQLSVL.

V is TRBV6-1 and J is TRBJ2-7; a possible D gene is TRBD1 (5 bases). Trimming took off 8 bases at V and 0 bases at J, with 14 bases between the two ends. The CDR3 totals 14 residues. Per the germline V gene, CDR1 is MNHNS and CDR2 is SASEGT. CDR3 loop: CASLRGLSSYEQYF. DNA for the CDR3: TGTGCCAGCCTAAGGGGCTTATCCTCCTACGAGCAGTACTTC.

The chain joins TRBV6-1 to TRBJ2-7; no reliable D call. V gave up 4 bases and J gave up 3 bases, with 13 bases separating them. Germline V gene lookup returns CDR1 MNHNS and CDR2 SASEGT. CDR3 length: 14 amino acids. CDR3 loop: CASSVSERDYEQYF. The CDR3 DNA is TGTGCCAGCAGTGTAAGTGAGCGCGACTACGAGCAGTACTTC.

This clone showed up just once. V and J are TRBV10-1 and TRBJ1-1; D might be TRBD1 (6 bases). Germline CDR1 is WNHNN and CDR2 is SYGVQD (reference sequence). V shed 8 bases and J shed 0 bases, with 10 bases lying between them. CDR3 size: 13 residues. The CDR3 is CASRDTLNTEAFF. The DNA for the CDR3 is TGCGCCAGCCGGGACACACTGAACACTGAAGCTTTCTTT.

The rearrangement uses TRBV19 and TRBJ1-1; TRBD1 agrees at 7 bases. V was pared by 3 bases and J by 2 bases, with 9 bases of the junction left unmatched. Germline lookup yields CDR1 LNHDA and CDR2 SQIVND (reference sequence). CDR3 length: 16 residues. CDR3 DNA: TGTGCCAGTAGTATTCCCAGGGGGTCCTCTAACACTGAAGCTTTCTTT. It specifies CASSIPRGSSNTEAFF.